This passage covers 7 T cell receptor beta chains from one sample sequenced in a study of human T cells and chemical hapten exposure. Each cDNA molecule in the library carried unique molecular identifiers. TCRdb used MiXCR to reprocess the reads, holding one entry per CDR3 protein. The sample comprises 95,000 to 150,000 distinct CDR3 sequences, over 7.5% of which are singletons, and about 1.4% rests with the top ten. It was from unfractionated whole blood that total RNA was extracted. Sequencing was carried out using whole blood. The receptors originated from a human donor in good health. Some clones in this sample may be carry-over from other donors' samples.

This clonotype was picked up a small number of times. V is TRBV20-1 and J is TRBJ2-1; TRBD2 matches at 14 bases. The CDR3 runs 15 residues. J gave up 9 bases and V 1 base, and 5 bases lay outside the gene matches. Per the germline V gene, CDR1 is DFQATT and CDR2 is SNEGSKA (reference sequence). Here the CDR3 reads CSARAGTSGGGEQFF. The CDR3 bases are TGCAGTGCTAGAGCAGGGACTAGCGGGGGAGGTGAGCAGTTCTTC.

This clonotype was detected only a few times. The chain couples TRBV5-4 to TRBJ2-7; 11 bases fit TRBD1. The V segment lost 3 bases and the J segment 4 bases; nucleotides outside the gene matches: 9. The CDR3 length is 16 residues. Germline assignment: CDR1 SGHNT and CDR2 YYREEE (reference sequence). As DNA, the CDR3 is TGTGCCAGCAGCTCGGCCGCCGGACAGGGGGCTTACGAGCAGTACTTC. Encoded protein: CASSSAAGQGAYEQYF.

This clonotype was observed many times. V usage is TRBV12-3 or TRBV12-4 and J usage is TRBJ1-3; D is uncertain. This CDR3 comprises 12 residues. V lost 3 bases and J 4 bases, leaving 4 bases between the germline ends. CDR3 protein: CASSFGGNTIYF. The CDR3 DNA follows: TGTGCCAGCAGTTTTGGCGGAAACACCATATATTTT.

The table lists this clonotype with many counts. The V gene is TRBV18, the J gene TRBJ1-1; no clear D gene. This CDR3 contains 15 residues. From germline, CDR1 is KGHSH and CDR2 LQKENI. V gave up 5 bases and J gave up 1 base, with 14 bases separating them. CDR3 sequence: CASSFAQRKNTEAFF. The CDR3 bases are TGTGCCAGCTCATTCGCCCAGCGGAAGAACACTGAAGCTTTCTTT. Full variable domain (remainder filled in from reference TRBV18 and TRBJ1-1): NAGVMQNPRHLVRRRGQEARLRCSPMKGHSHVYWYRQLPEEGLKFMVYLQKENIIDESGMPKERFSAEFPKEGPSILRIQQVVRGDSAAYFCASSFAQRKNTEAFFGQGTRLTVV.

CDR3 region: CASSGESHQETQYF. The CDR3 DNA reads TGTGCCAGCAGCGGGGAAAGCCACCAAGAGACCCAGTACTTC. The J gene is TRBJ2-5, the V gene TRBV5-4; unclear D gene. V was clipped by 4 bases and J by 0 bases, with 10 bases between them. This CDR3 has 14 residues. Per the germline V gene, CDR1 is SGHNT and CDR2 is YYREEE (reference sequence). Using reference TRBV5-4 and TRBJ2-5 for the parts outside the CDR3, the full variable domain is ETGVTQSPTHLIKTRGQQVTLRCSSQSGHNTVSWYQQALGQGPQFIFQYYREEENGRGNFPPRFSGLQFPNYSSELNVNALELDDSALYLCASSGESHQETQYFGPGTRLLVL.

This clonotype has at least ten counts. The chain joins TRBV7-9 to TRBJ1-2; a possible D gene is TRBD1 (5 bases). V lost 4 bases, J lost 4 bases, and 13 bases lay in between. CDR3 length equals 14 residues. Germline CDR1 and CDR2: SEHNR and FQNEAQ (reference sequence). CDR3 sequence reads: CASSSLRGGYGYTF. The DNA for the CDR3 is TGTGCCAGCAGCTCCCTAAGGGGCGGCTATGGCTACACCTTC.

The chain joins TRBV6-5 to TRBJ2-1; tentative D call: TRBD2 (6 bases). CDR3 size: 17 residues. Trimming removed 1 base at V and 2 bases at J, with 15 bases between. CDR1 is MNHEY, CDR2 SVGAGI, per germline. The CDR3: CASSYLSVGGTYNEQFF. The CDR3 DNA follows: TGTGCCAGCAGTTACTTGTCGGTCGGGGGAACCTACAATGAGCAGTTCTTC.